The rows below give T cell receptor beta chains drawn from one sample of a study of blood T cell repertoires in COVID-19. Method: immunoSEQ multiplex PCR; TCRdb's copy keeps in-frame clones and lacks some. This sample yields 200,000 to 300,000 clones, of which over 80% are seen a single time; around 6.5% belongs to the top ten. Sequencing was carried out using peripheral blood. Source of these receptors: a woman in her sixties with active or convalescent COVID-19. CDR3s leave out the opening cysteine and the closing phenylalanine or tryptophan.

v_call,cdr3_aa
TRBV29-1,SVAGGESTDTQY
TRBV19,ASTPGQGAIQPQH
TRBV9,ASSDRNSPLH
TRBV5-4,ASSSAGGETQY
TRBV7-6,ASSNRLAGGKETQY
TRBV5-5,ASSSIRETGTNEKLF
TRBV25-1,ASSAAGLAEGNIQY
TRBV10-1,ASGTGNTEAF
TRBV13,ASSFRDNQPTDTQY
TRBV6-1,ASSEAFRGPQETQY
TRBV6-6,ASTHSGSNTGELF
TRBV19,ASSIQDSNTGELF
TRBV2,ASSAGALNEKLF
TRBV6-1,ASSEAGVRDSRN
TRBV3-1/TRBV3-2,ASSQDRQPTRIQY
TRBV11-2,ASSSGSPGTQY
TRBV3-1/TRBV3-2,ASSLQDTTYEQY
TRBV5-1,ASTLGLAGGPPF
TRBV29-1,SGGTSGRTGELF
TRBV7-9,ASSLTRGNQPQH
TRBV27,ASTPGWGLGYT
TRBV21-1,ASSKAGGPNEQY
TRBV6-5,ASRTQGTNYGYT
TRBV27,ASTWTGGEETQY
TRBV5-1,ASSWTVGSQTQY
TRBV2,ASSGGGGYSNQPQH
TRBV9,ASSPSRGLNGELF
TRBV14,ASSQTSGRQY
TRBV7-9,ASSLRRRVEETQY
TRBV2,ASSEALGQGWEKLF
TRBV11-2,ASSLHRGGDQPQH
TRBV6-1,ASSDRGRLFQPQH
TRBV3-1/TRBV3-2,ASSLKTGLGKLF
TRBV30,AWSVLGTAGDTQY
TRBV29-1,SGTGVDGYT
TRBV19,AMRKNTGELF
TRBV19,ASSMVAGADTGELF
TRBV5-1,ASSLVAGEREQF
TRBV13,ASSNSAGPDEQY
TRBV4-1,ASSRGRGRGETQY
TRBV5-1,ASSLAQAGVSYGYT
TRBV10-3,AISEGGGDTEAF
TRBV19,ASSISGTSGSETQY
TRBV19,ASSTTGGLNTEAF